This entry describes one T cell receptor (beta chain). The data were taken from a study of blood T cell repertoires in COVID-19. About the research overall: PBMCs, B-cell-depleted T cells, or T cells were the source of the cDNA or gDNA that made up the material.

Generated by immunoSEQ multiplex PCR, the TCRdb table keeps only in-frame clones and is missing some. This table holds a few hundred thousand clones, around 87% found once. In terms of age and location, participants ranged from about 18 to 95 years and lived in under 30 US areas. Clinical history reported by participants formed the basis on which cohorts were assigned. Cohort 3 donors counted as recovered after two negative PCRs, clearance, or resolved symptoms. V lost 0 bases and J lost 3; bases outside the gene matches: 1. The CDR3 loop spans 15 amino acids. Per the germline V gene, CDR1 is SGDLS and CDR2 is YYNGEE.

The chain uses TRBV9 and TRBJ2-3, with 10 bases aligning to TRBD2. The TCR originated in a man aged 30 to 45 who had recovered from COVID-19. Sequenced input: PBMCs or T cells enriched from blood (not recorded which). The CDR3 nucleotides are TGTGCCAGCAGCGTAGGGACTAGCGGTACAGATACGCAGTATTTT. It is translated as CASSVGTSGTDTQYF.